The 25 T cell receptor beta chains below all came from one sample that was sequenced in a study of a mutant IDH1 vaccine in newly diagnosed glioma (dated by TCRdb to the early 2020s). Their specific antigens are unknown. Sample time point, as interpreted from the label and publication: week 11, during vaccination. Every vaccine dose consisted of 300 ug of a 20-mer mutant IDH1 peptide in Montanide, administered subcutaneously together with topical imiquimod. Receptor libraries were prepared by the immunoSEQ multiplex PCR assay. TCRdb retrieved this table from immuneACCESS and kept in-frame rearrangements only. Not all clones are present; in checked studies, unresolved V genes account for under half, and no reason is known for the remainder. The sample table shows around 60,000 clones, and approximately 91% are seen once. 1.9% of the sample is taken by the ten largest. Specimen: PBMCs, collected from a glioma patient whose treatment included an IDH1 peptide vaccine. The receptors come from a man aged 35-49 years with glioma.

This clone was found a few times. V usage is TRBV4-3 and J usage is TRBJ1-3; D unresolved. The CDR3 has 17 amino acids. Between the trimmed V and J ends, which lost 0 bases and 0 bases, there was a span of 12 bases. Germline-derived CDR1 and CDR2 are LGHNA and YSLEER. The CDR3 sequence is CASSQDFLQVSGNTIYF. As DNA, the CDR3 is TGCGCCAGCAGCCAAGACTTCCTGCAGGTCTCTGGAAACACCATATATTTT.

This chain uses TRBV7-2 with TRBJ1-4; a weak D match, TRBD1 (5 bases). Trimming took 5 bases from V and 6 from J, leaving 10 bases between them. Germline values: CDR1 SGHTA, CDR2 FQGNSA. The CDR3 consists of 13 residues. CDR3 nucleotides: TGTGCCAGCAGCAGCGGGGCTCATGAAAAACTGTTTTTT. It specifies CASSSGAHEKLFF.

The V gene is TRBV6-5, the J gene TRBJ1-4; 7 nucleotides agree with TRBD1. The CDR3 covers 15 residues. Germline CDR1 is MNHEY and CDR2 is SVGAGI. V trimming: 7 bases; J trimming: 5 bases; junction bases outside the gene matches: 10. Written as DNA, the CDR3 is TGTGCCAGCACCGGGCAACAGGGGAAGAATGAAAAACTGTTTTTT. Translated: CASTGQQGKNEKLFF.

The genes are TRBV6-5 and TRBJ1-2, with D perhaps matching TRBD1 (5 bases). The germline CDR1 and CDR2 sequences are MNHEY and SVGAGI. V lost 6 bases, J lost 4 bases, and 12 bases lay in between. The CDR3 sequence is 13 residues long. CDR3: CASSSGTLYGYTF. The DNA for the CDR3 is TGTGCCAGCAGCTCCGGGACGCTCTATGGCTACACCTTC.

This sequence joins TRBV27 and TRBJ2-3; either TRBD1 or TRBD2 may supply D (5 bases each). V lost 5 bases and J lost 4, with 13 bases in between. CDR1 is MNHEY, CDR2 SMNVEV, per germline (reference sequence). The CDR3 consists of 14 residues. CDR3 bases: TGTGCCAGCAGTCCCTTGAGAGGGGCAGATACGCAGTATTTT. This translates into CASSPLRGADTQYF.

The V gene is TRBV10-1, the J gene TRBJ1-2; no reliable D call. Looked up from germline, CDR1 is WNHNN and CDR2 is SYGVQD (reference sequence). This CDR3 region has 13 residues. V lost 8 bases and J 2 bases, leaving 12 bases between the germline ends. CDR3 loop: CASQLDLNYGYTF. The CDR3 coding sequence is TGCGCCAGCCAGCTAGATCTCAACTATGGCTACACCTTC.

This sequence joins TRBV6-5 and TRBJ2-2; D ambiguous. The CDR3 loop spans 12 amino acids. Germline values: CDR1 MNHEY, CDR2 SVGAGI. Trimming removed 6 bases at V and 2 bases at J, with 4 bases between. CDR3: CASRSNTGELFF. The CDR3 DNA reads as TGTGCCAGCAGATCAAACACCGGGGAGCTGTTTTTT.

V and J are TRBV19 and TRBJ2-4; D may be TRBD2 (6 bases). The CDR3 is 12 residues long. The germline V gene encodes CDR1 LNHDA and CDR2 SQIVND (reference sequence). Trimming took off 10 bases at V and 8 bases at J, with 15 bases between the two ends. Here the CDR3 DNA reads TGTGCCACCCAGGACTACGGGGACATTCAGTACTTC. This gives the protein CATQDYGDIQYF.

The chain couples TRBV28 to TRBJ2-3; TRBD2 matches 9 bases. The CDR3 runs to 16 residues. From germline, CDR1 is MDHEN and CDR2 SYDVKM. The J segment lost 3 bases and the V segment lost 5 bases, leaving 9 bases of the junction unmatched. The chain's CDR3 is CASSPRSGRLTDTQYF. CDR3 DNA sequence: TGTGCCAGCAGTCCCAGAAGCGGGAGGTTAACAGATACGCAGTATTTT.

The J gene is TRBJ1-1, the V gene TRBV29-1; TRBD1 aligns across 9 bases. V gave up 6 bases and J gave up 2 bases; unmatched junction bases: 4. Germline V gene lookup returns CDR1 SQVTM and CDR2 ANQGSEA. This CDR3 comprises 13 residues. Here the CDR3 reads CSVTGQGNTEAFF. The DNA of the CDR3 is TGCAGCGTGACGGGACAGGGAAACACTGAAGCTTTCTTT.

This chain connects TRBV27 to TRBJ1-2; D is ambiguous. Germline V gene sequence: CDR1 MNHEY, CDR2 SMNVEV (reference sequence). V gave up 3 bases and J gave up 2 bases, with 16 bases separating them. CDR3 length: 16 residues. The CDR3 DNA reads TGTGCCAGCAGTTTTAGGCCCGTCCCGTTAAACTATGGCTACACCTTC. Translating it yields CASSFRPVPLNYGYTF.

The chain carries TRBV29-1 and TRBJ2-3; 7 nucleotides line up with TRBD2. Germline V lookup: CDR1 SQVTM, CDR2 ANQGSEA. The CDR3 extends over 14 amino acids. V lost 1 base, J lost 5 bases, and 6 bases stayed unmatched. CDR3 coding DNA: TGCAGCGTTGAAGGTCCCACGGGGGGAGATACGCAGTATTTT. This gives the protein CSVEGPTGGDTQYF.

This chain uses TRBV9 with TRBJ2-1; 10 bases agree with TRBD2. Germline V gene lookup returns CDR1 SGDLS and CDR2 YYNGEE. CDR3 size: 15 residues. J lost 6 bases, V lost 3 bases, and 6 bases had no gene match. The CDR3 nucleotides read TGTGCCAGCAGCGAATCTAGCGGGAGACGCAATGAGCAGTTCTTC. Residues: CASSESSGRRNEQFF.

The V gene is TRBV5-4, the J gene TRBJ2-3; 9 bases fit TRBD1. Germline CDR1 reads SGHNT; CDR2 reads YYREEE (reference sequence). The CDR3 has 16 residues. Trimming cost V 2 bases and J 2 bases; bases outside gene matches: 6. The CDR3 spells CASSLGRDRDTDTQYF. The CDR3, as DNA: TGTGCCAGCAGCTTAGGCCGGGACAGGGACACAGATACGCAGTATTTT.

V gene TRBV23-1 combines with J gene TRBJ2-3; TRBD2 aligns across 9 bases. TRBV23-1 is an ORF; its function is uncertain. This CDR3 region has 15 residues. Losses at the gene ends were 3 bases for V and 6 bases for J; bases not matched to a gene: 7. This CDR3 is CASSHVAGGPDTQYF. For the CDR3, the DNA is TGCGCCAGCAGTCATGTGGCGGGAGGGCCTGATACGCAGTATTTT.

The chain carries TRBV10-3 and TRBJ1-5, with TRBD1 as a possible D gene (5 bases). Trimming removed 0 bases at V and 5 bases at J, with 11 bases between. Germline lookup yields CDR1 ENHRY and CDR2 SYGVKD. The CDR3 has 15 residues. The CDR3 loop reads CAISESWGVDQPQHF. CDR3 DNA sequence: TGTGCCATCAGTGAGTCTTGGGGGGTGGATCAGCCCCAGCATTTT.

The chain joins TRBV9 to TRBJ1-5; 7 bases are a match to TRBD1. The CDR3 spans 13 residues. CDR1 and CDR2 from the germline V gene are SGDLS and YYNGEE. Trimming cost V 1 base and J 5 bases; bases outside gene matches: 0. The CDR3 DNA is TGTGCCAGCAGCGTAACAGGGGATCAGCCCCAGCATTTT. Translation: CASSVTGDQPQHF.

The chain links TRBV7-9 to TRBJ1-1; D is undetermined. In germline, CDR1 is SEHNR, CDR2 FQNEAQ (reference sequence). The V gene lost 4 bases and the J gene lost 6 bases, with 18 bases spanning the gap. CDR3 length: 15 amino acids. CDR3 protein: CASSSPQVRSAEAFF. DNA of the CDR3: TGTGCCAGCAGCTCCCCCCAGGTTCGTAGCGCTGAAGCTTTCTTT.

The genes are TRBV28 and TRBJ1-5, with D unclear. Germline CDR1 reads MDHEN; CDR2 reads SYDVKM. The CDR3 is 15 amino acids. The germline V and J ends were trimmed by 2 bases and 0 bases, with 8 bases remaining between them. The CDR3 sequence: CASSLGGNSNQPQHF. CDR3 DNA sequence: TGTGCCAGCAGTTTAGGCGGAAATAGCAATCAGCCCCAGCATTTT.

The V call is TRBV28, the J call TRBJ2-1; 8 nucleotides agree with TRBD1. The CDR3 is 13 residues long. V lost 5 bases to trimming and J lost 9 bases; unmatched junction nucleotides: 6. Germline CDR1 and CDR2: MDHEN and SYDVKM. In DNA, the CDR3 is TGTGCCAGCAGTGTGGACAGGGACCGTGAGCAGTTCTTC. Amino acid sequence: CASSVDRDREQFF.

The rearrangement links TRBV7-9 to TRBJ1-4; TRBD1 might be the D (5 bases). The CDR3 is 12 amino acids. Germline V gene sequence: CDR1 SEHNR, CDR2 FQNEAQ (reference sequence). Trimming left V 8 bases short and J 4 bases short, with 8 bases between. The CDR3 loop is CASGGSNEKLFF. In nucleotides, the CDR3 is TGTGCCAGCGGGGGAAGTAATGAAAAACTGTTTTTT.

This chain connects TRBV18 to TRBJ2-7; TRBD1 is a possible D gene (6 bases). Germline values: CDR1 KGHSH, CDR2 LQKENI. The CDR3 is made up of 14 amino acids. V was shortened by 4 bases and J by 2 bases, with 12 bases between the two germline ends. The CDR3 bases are TGTGCCAGCTCACTCTATCAGGGGACCTACGAGCAGTACGTC. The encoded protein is CASSLYQGTYEQYV.

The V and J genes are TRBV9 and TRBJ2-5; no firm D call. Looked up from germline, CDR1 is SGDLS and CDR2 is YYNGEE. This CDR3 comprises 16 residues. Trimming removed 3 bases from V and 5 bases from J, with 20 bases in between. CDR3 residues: CASSARRSSGEETQYF. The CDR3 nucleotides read TGTGCCAGCAGCGCTCGGCGGTCTTCAGGTGAGGAGACCCAGTACTTC.

CDR3 region: CASLDGSNYGYTF. CDR3 nucleotide sequence: TGTGCCAGCCTGGACGGTAGTAACTATGGCTACACCTTC. This chain links TRBV28 with TRBJ1-2; D unclear. With 8 bases removed from V and 1 base from J, the gap between germline ends came to 11 bases. The V gene's germline CDR1 is MDHEN and CDR2 SYDVKM. The CDR3 has 13 residues.

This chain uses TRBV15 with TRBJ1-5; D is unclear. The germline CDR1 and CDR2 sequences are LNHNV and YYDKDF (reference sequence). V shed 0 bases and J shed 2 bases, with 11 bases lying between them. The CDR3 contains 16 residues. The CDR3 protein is CATSRDVVSGNQPQHF. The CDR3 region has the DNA TGTGCCACCAGCAGAGATGTAGTGTCGGGCAATCAGCCCCAGCATTTT.